The rows below give T cell receptor beta chains drawn from one sample of a study of tumor-infiltrating lymphocytes in primary liver carcinoma. In TCRdb, the multiplex PCR reads were re-called with MiXCR into one record per CDR3 protein. The repertoire holds more than 75,000 distinct CDR3 sequences, over 60% seen once, with 15% to 20% in the top ten. The source material was liver tumor tissue from sampling region 1. The receptors were sampled from a man in his forties with primary liver carcinoma and hepatitis B virus infection. Both conserved end residues are part of each CDR3. Each record gives: V gene, J gene, CDR3 length, CDR3 protein.

v_gene: TRBV4-1; j_gene: TRBJ1-6; len: 16; CDR3aa: CANSLLPGQSNSPLHF
v_gene: TRBV28; j_gene: TRBJ1-6; len: 15; CDR3aa: CASSFRDRVLSPPHF
v_gene: TRBV11-2; j_gene: TRBJ2-3; len: 14; CDR3aa: CASNLVNPGSTQYF
v_gene: TRBV6-6; j_gene: TRBJ2-7; len: 15; CDR3aa: CASSYGVSERYEQYF
v_gene: TRBV11-2; j_gene: TRBJ2-7; len: 15; CDR3aa: CASGLGGILPNEQYF
v_gene: TRBV10-3; j_gene: TRBJ1-1; len: 13; CDR3aa: CAISVRQETEAFF
v_gene: TRBV11-2; j_gene: TRBJ2-5; len: 17; CDR3aa: CATSLGALSGFRETHYF
v_gene: TRBV11-1; j_gene: TRBJ2-1; len: 19; CDR3aa: CASSLGLGLAGTSYNERFF
v_gene: TRBV6-5; j_gene: TRBJ1-1; len: 17; CDR3aa: CASSYTTSRHGNTEAFF
v_gene: TRBV6-5; j_gene: TRBJ2-7; len: 16; CDR3aa: CASSYSGTGDSYEQYF
v_gene: TRBV10-1; j_gene: TRBJ2-1; len: 15; CDR3aa: CASSKDRGNYNEQFF
v_gene: TRBV6-6; j_gene: -; len: 16; CDR3aa: CARSYLVEYSNQPQYF
v_gene: TRBV29-1; j_gene: TRBJ2-5; len: 13; CDR3aa: CSVIGVSWETRYF
v_gene: TRBV29-1; j_gene: TRBJ1-1; len: 15; CDR3aa: CSAEAGDRSHLEAFF
v_gene: TRBV6-4; j_gene: TRBJ1-1; len: 15; CDR3aa: CASNQTGRPLTEAFF
v_gene: TRBV7-9; j_gene: TRBJ2-7; len: 11; CDR3aa: CATGRGYEQYF
v_gene: TRBV29-1; j_gene: TRBJ2-1; len: 11; CDR3aa: CSPPIGGGQFF
v_gene: TRBV7-8; j_gene: TRBJ1-6; len: 15; CDR3aa: CASSLGPGIDSPPHF
v_gene: TRBV6-5; j_gene: TRBJ2-7; len: 15; CDR3aa: CASSYRDPRSYEQYF
v_gene: TRBV19; j_gene: TRBJ2-4; len: 14; CDR3aa: CASSSIGIVNIQYF
v_gene: TRBV29-1; j_gene: TRBJ2-5; len: 14; CDR3aa: CSIARTSGQETQYF
v_gene: TRBV11-2; j_gene: TRBJ2-6; len: 18; CDR3aa: CASSLGPGHSSGANVLTF
v_gene: TRBV4-1; j_gene: TRBJ2-7; len: 13; CDR3aa: CFSSRARAEEQYF
v_gene: TRBV29-1; j_gene: TRBJ1-4; len: 12; CDR3aa: CSVESGDERLFF
v_gene: TRBV4-2; j_gene: TRBJ1-1; len: 17; CDR3aa: CASSQDHGRALNTEAFF
v_gene: TRBV11-2; j_gene: TRBJ2-3; len: 16; CDR3aa: CVSNPPTSGSTDTQYF
v_gene: TRBV11-1; j_gene: TRBJ2-2; len: 16; CDR3aa: CASSLLPGRDTWELFF
v_gene: TRBV28; j_gene: TRBJ1-1; len: 11; CDR3aa: CAGSRDRVAFF
v_gene: TRBV6-1; j_gene: TRBJ2-3; len: 16; CDR3aa: CASSVHAGRRPDTQYF
v_gene: TRBV11-2; j_gene: TRBJ2-7; len: 15; CDR3aa: CANSLDETKTYEQYF
v_gene: TRBV10-1; j_gene: TRBJ2-7; len: 13; CDR3aa: CATSSQGTSEQYF
v_gene: TRBV12-3/TRBV12-4; j_gene: TRBJ2-1; len: 11; CDR3aa: CASNPFQEQFF
v_gene: TRBV29-1; j_gene: TRBJ2-5; len: 14; CDR3aa: CSARPRSLDSPQYF
v_gene: TRBV10-3; j_gene: TRBJ2-7; len: 16; CDR3aa: CATSGSGTASSYEQYF
v_gene: TRBV24-1; j_gene: TRBJ2-1; len: 16; CDR3aa: CAISYYTQGRGYEQFF
v_gene: TRBV6-6; j_gene: TRBJ2-1; len: 15; CDR3aa: CASSSATSGHDEQFF
v_gene: TRBV12-3/TRBV12-4; j_gene: TRBJ2-4; len: 14; CDR3aa: CVSTLAQAKNIQYF
v_gene: TRBV28; j_gene: TRBJ1-1; len: 14; CDR3aa: CASSFVRMNTEALF
v_gene: TRBV20-1; j_gene: TRBJ1-5; len: 15; CDR3aa: CSAIRASNSNEPQHF
v_gene: TRBV28; j_gene: TRBJ2-7; len: 17; CDR3aa: CASSLWEGDTFAYEQYF